Described below is a single T cell receptor (beta chain) sequence and its context. The antigen is not known. TCRdb reprocessed the multiplex PCR reads via MiXCR and lists one record per CDR3 protein. The data contain 270,000 or so distinct CDR3 sequences, around 31% of them seen just once; the ten biggest clones take up approximately 1%. Samples came from axillary lymph nodes draining the breast cancer. This entry is derived from a study of breast tumors, draining lymph nodes, adjacent tissues. General study findings and limits: Tumor repertoires ranked between lymph nodes and nontumor tissue in diversity, with V and J gene preferences. Compared with basal-like, luminal-like tumors shared significantly more repertoire with nontumor tissue.

The germline V gene encodes CDR1 SGHTA and CDR2 FQGTGA. This CDR3 region has 13 residues. The V gene lost 1 base and the J gene lost 9 bases, with 12 bases spanning the gap. This TCR was sampled from a female donor with breast cancer. Some clones in this sample may be carry-over from other donors' samples. The chain carries TRBV7-3 and TRBJ1-1, with D uncertain. Sequencing was done on a sample of axillary lymph node tissue. The CDR3 nucleotides read TGTGCCAGCAGCTTAAATTCGGGTTTCAAAGCTTTCTTT. It specifies CASSLNSGFKAFF.